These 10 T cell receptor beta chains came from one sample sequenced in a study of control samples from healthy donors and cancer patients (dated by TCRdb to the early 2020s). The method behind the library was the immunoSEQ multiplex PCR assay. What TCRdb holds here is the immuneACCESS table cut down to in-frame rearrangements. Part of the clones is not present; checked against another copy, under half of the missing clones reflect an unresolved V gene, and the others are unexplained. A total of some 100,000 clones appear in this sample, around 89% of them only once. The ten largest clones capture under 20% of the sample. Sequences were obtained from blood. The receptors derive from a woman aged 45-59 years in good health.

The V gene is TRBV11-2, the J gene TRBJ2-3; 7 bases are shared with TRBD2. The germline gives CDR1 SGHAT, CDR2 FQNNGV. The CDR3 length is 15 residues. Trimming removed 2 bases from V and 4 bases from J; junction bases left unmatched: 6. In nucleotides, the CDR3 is TGTGCCAGCAGCTTAACGCGACTAGCATCAGATACGCAGTATTTT. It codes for CASSLTRLASDTQYF.

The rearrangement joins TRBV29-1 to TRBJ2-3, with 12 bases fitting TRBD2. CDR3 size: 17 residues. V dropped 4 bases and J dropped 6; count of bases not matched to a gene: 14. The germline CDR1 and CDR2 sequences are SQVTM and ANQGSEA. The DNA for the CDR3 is TGCAGCGTTGGGGCCCGGCTAGCGGGGGGGCAATTGGATACGCAGTATTTT. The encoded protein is CSVGARLAGGQLDTQYF.

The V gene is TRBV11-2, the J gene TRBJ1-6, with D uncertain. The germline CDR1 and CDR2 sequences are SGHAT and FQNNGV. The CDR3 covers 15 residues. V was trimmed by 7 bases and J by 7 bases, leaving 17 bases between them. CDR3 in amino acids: CASILGAVANSPLHF. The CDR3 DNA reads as TGTGCCAGCATCCTCGGAGCAGTCGCAAATTCACCCCTCCACTTT.

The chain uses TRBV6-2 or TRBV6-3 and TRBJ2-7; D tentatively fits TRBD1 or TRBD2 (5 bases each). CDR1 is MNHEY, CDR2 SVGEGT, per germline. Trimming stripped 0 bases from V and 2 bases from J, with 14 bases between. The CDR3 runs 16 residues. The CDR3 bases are TGTGCCAGCAGTTACTCAGGGGACCTAATTACCTACGAGCAGTACTTC. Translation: CASSYSGDLITYEQYF.

In nucleotides, the CDR3 is TGTGCCAGCTCCGGACAGGCGAACACTGAAGCTTTCTTT. This sequence encodes CASSGQANTEAFF. The chain is built from TRBV19 and TRBJ1-1; 7 positions agree with TRBD1. Losses at the gene ends were 9 bases for V and 1 base for J; bases not matched to a gene: 5. The germline V gene encodes CDR1 LNHDA and CDR2 SQIVND (reference sequence). The CDR3 totals 13 residues.

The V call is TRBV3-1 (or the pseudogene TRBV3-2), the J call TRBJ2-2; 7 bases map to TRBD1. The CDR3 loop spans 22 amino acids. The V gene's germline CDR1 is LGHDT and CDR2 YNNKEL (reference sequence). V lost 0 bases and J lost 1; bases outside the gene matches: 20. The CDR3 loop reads CASSQDRRSGTVRDLNTGELFF. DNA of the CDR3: TGTGCCAGCAGCCAAGATAGGCGTTCGGGGACAGTCAGAGACCTGAACACCGGGGAGCTGTTTTTT.

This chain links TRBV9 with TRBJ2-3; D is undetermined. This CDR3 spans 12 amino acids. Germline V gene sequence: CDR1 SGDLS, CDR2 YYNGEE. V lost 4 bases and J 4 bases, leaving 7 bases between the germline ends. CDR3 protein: CASSFASDTQYF. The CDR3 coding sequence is TGTGCCAGCAGCTTCGCATCAGATACGCAGTATTTT.

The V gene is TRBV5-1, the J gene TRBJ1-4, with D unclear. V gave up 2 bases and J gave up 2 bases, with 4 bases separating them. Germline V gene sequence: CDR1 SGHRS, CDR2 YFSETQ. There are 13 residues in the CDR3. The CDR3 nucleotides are TGCGCCAGCAGCTTAACTACTAATGAAAAACTGTTTTTT. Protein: CASSLTTNEKLFF.

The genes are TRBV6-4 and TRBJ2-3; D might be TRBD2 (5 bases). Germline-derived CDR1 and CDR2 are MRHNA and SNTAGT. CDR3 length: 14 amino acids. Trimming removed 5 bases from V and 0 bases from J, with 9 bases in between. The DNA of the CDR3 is TGTGCCAGCAGTATGGAGGAGAGCACAGATACGCAGTATTTT. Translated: CASSMEESTDTQYF.

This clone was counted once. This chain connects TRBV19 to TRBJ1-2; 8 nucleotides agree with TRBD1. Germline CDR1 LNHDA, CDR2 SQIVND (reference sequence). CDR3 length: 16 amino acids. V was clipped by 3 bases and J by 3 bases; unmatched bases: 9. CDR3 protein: CASSMVSTGGYYGYTF. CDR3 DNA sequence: TGTGCCAGTAGTATGGTTAGCACAGGGGGGTACTATGGCTACACCTTC.